This T cell receptor beta chain was retrieved from a study of blood T cells in healthy people across ages. Of note for this clonotype: At one end, the junction sequence differs from germline, possibly due to a read error.

There are 13 residues in the CDR3. Germline CDR1 and CDR2: KGHDR and SFDVKD. A second PCR of 7 to 11 cycles used a sample-barcoded 5' primer and a J-beta primer mix. TCRdb independently ran MiXCR on the 5' RACE reads; one entry per CDR3 protein. The sample holds around 710,000 distinct CDR3 sequences, about 40% seen once. This clonotype originated in a woman aged 55 to 70 in good health. The gene calls are TRBV24-1 and TRBJ2-2, with 9 bases fitting TRBD1. The specimen sequenced was blood. The CDR3 here is CATNDRGTGALFF. The CDR3 bases are TGTGCCACCAATGACAGGGGGACCGGGGCGCTGTTTTTT.